This TCR beta chain was captured by sequencing in a study of blood T cell repertoires in COVID-19. Study overall: Italy, Spain and the United States were the sources of the convalescent and acute COVID-19 samples. The cDNA or gDNA used as material had been derived from T cells, B-cell-depleted T cells, or PBMCs.

From germline, CDR1 is SGHRS and CDR2 YFSETQ. The V segment lost 3 bases and the J segment 6 bases; nucleotides outside the gene matches: 11. CDR3 length: 18 residues. Original processing notes: Amplifying reference gene primers gave estimates of nucleated cell counts. The protocol was immunoSEQ multiplex PCR, while the TCRdb copy is restricted to in-frame clones and leaves out a portion. That table is the source of V, J and clone size, and D and trimming were worked out from the DNA. The data show 57,000 or so clones, around four fifths seen once. This clone occurred once. The chain joins TRBV5-1 to TRBJ2-5, with TRBD2 matching 16 bases. Sequencing input: peripheral blood. This sequence was found in an older man with acute or convalescent COVID-19. The CDR3 coding sequence is TGCGCCAGCAGCTCCACTCCGGGACTAGCGGGGGGGCGACAGACCCAGTACTTC. Residues: CASSSTPGLAGGRQTQYF.